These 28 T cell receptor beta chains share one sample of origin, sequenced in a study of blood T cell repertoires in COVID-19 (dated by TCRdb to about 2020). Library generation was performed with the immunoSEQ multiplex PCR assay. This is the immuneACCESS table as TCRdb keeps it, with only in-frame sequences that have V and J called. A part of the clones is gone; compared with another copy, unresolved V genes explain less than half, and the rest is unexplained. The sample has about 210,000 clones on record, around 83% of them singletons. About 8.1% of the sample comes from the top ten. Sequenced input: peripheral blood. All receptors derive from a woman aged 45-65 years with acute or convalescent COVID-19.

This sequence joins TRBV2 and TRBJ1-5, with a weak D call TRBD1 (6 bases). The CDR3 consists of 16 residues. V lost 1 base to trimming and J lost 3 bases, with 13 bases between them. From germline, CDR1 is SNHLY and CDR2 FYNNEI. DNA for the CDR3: TGTGCCAGCAGTGAAGGTCCGGACAGTTCCAATCAGCCCCAGCATTTT. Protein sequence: CASSEGPDSSNQPQHF.

The CDR3 sequence: CSVGGQYGYEQYF. CDR3 in DNA: TGCAGCGTTGGTGGACAATATGGCTACGAGCAGTACTTC. The chain combines TRBV29-1 with TRBJ2-7; weak D call: TRBD1 (5 bases). V lost 4 bases, J lost 3 bases, and 13 bases lay in between. This CDR3 has 13 amino acids. Germline lookup yields CDR1 SQVTM and CDR2 ANQGSEA.

CDR3 coding DNA: TGTGCCAGCAGTTCCTTGACTAGCGGGAGGAGGTATGAGCAGTTCTTC. This sequence encodes CASSSLTSGRRYEQFF. V and J are TRBV27 and TRBJ2-1; TRBD2 agrees at 13 bases. Looked up from germline, CDR1 is MNHEY and CDR2 is SMNVEV (reference sequence). J lost 8 bases, V lost 4 bases, and 8 bases had no gene match. The CDR3 extends over 16 amino acids.

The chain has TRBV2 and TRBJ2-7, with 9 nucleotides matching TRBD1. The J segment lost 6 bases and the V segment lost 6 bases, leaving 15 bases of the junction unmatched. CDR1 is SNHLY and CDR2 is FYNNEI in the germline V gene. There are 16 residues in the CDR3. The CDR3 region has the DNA TGTGCCAGCAGGATTCCGCCCGGGACAGGGTTACCCGAGCAGTACTTC. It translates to CASRIPPGTGLPEQYF.

Here the CDR3 reads CATSDGENWVVVGTDTQYF. The CDR3 DNA reads as TGTGCCACCAGTGACGGGGAGAACTGGGTTGTTGTCGGCACAGATACGCAGTATTTT. The chain couples TRBV24-1 to TRBJ2-3, with D tentatively TRBD2 (5 bases). Germline-derived CDR1 and CDR2 are KGHDR and SFDVKD. The CDR3 extends over 19 amino acids. The V end was cut by 4 bases, the J end by 1 base, with 23 bases between.

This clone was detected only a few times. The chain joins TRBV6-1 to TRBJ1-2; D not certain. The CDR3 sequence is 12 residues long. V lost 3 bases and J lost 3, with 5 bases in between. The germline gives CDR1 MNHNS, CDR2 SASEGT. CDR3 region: CASSDIDYGYTF. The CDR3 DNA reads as TGTGCCAGCAGTGACATAGACTATGGCTACACCTTC.

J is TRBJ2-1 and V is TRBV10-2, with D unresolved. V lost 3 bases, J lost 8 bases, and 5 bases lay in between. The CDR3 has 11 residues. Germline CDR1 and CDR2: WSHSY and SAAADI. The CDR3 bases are TGCGCCAGCAGTGAATTCGATGAGCAGTTCTTC. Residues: CASSEFDEQFF.

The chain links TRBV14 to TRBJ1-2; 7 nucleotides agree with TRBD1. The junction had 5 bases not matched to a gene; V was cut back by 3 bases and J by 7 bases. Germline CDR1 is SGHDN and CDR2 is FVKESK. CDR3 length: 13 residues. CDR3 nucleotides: TGTGCCAGCAGCCACGACAGGGCGGGTGGCTACACCTTC. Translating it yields CASSHDRAGGYTF.

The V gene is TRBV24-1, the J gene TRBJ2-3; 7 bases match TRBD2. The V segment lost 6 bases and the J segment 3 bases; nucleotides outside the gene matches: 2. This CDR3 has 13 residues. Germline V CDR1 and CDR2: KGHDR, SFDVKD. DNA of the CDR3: TGTGCCACCAGTTGGGGAGGGACAGATACGCAGTATTTT. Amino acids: CATSWGGTDTQYF.

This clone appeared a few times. The CDR3 DNA reads TGTGCCAGTGGACAGGGGGGCAGGAGGGGCACCATATATTTT. It specifies CASGQGGRRGTIYF. The chain uses TRBV6-5 and TRBJ1-3; TRBD1 matches 10 bases. There are 14 residues in the CDR3. Germline loops: CDR1 MNHEY, CDR2 SVGAGI. J lost 9 bases, V lost 9 bases, and 11 bases had no gene match.

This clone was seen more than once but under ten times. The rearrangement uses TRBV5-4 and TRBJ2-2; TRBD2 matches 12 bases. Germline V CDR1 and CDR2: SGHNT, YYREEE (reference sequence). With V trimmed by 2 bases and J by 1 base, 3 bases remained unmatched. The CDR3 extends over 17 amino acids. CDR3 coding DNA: TGTGCCAGCAGCTTTAAACTAGCGGGAGGGAACACCGGGGAGCTGTTTTTT. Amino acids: CASSFKLAGGNTGELFF. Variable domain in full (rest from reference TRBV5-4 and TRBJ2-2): ETGVTQSPTHLIKTRGQQVTLRCSSQSGHNTVSWYQQALGQGPQFIFQYYREEENGRGNFPPRFSGLQFPNYSSELNVNALELDDSALYLCASSFKLAGGNTGELFFGEGSRLTVL.

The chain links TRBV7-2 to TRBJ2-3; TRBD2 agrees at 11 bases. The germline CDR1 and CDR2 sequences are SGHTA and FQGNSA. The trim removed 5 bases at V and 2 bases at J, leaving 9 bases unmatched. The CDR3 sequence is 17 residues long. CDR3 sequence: CASSPRLAGMSTDTQYF. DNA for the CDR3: TGTGCCAGCAGCCCCCGACTAGCGGGAATGTCCACAGATACGCAGTATTTT.

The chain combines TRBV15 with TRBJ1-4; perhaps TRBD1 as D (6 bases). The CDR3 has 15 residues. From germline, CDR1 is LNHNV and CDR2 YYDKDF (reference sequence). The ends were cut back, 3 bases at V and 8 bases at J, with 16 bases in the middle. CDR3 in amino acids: CATSSPRGSREKLFF. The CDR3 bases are TGTGCCACCAGCAGCCCCAGGGGTTCGAGGGAAAAACTGTTTTTT.

The CDR3 sequence: CASSLDGAPRQYF. The CDR3 DNA is TGTGCCAGCAGCTTAGATGGGGCACCGAGGCAGTACTTC. The chain joins TRBV7-9 to TRBJ2-7, with a weak D call TRBD1 (5 bases). The CDR3 consists of 13 residues. Germline CDR1 and CDR2: SEHNR and FQNEAQ (reference sequence). Trimming removed 1 base from V and 9 bases from J, with 13 bases in between.

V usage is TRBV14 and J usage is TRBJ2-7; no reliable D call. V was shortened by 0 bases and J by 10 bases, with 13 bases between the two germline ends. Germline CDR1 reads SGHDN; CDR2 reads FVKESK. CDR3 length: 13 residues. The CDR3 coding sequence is TGTGCCAGCAGCCAAGACATAGTACCCCGTCAGTACTTC. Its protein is CASSQDIVPRQYF.

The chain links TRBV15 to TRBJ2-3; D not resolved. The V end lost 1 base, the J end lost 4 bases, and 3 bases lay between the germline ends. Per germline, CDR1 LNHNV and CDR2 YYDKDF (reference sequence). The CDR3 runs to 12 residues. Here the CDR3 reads CATSRGPDTQYF. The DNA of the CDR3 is TGTGCCACCAGCAGAGGGCCAGATACGCAGTATTTT. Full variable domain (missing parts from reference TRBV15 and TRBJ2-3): DAMVIQNPRYQVTQFGKPVTLSCSQTLNHNVMYWYQQKSSQAPKLLFHYYDKDFNNEADTPDNFQSRRPNTSFCFLDIRSPGLGDTAMYLCATSRGPDTQYFGPGTRLTVL.

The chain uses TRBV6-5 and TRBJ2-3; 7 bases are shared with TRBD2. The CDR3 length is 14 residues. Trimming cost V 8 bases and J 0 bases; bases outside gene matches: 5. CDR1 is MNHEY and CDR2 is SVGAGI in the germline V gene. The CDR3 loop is CASCGLVSTDTQYF. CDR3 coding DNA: TGTGCCAGCTGCGGACTAGTTAGCACAGATACGCAGTATTTT.

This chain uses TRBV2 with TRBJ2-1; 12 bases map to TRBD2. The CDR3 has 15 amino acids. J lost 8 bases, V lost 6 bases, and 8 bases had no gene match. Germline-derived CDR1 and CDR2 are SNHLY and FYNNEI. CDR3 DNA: TGTGCCAGCAGCCACCGACTAGCGGGGGTGGATGAGCAGTTCTTC. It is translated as CASSHRLAGVDEQFF.

The CDR3 coding sequence is TGTGCCACCAGTGATGTCCATGGGACAGGGAACCAAGAGACCCAGTACTTC. Its translation: CATSDVHGTGNQETQYF. The rearrangement links TRBV24-1 to TRBJ2-5; 9 nucleotides agree with TRBD1. J lost 0 bases, V lost 3 bases, and 7 bases had no gene match. Germline assignment: CDR1 KGHDR and CDR2 SFDVKD. The CDR3 is 17 amino acids.

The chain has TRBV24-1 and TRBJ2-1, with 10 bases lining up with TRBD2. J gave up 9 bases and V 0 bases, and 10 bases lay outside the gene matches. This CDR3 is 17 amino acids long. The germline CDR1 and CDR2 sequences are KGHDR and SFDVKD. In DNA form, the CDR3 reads TGTGCCACCAGTGATTTGCAATTCAGCGGGAGGGGCGCTGAGCAGTTCTTC. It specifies CATSDLQFSGRGAEQFF.

CDR3 sequence reads: CASSLAGSSNYGYTF. The CDR3 DNA sequence: TGCGCCAGCAGCTTGGCCGGTAGCTCTAACTATGGCTACACCTTC. The genes are TRBV5-1 and TRBJ1-2; D gene uncertain. This CDR3 has 15 amino acids. V was clipped by 0 bases and J by 0 bases, with 9 bases between them. Germline V lookup: CDR1 SGHRS, CDR2 YFSETQ.

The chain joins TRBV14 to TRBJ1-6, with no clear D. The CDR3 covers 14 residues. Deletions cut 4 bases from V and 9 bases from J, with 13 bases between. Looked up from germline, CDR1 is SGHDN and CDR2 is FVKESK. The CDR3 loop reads CASSRAGGSSPLHF. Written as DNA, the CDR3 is TGTGCCAGCAGCCGGGCGGGTGGTAGTTCACCCCTCCACTTT.

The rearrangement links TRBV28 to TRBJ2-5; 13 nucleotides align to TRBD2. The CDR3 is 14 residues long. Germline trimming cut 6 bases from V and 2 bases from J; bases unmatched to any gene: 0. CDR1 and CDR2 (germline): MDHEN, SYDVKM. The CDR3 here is CASRTSGRQETQYF. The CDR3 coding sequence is TGTGCCAGCAGGACTAGCGGGAGGCAAGAGACCCAGTACTTC. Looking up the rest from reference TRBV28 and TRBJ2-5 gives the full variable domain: DVKVTQSSRYLVKRTGEKVFLECVQDMDHENMFWYRQDPGLGLRLIYFSYDVKMKEKGDIPEGYSVSREKKERFSLILESASTNQTSMYLCASRTSGRQETQYFGPGTRLLVL.

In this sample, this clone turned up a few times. CDR3 in DNA: TGCGCCAGCAACCTAATAAGCGGACTCTCCTACAATGAGCAGTTCTTC. It specifies CASNLISGLSYNEQFF. V is TRBV5-1 and J is TRBJ2-1, with D perhaps TRBD2 (5 bases). Germline V lookup: CDR1 SGHRS, CDR2 YFSETQ. The CDR3 consists of 16 residues. V lost 6 bases to trimming and J lost 0 bases, with 16 bases between them.

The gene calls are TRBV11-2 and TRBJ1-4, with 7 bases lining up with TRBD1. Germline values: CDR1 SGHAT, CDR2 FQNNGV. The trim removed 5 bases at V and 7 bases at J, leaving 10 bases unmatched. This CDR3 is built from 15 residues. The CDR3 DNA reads TGTGCCAGCAGCCATGGTGACAGGGACTTTGAAAAACTGTTTTTT. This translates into CASSHGDRDFEKLFF.

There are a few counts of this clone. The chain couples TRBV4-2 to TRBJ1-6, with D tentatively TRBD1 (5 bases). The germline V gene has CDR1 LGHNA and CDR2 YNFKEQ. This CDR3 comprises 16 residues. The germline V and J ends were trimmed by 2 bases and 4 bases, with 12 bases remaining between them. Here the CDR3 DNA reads TGTGCCAGCAGCCAATTCGGAGACAGATATAATTCACCCCTCCACTTT. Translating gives CASSQFGDRYNSPLHF.

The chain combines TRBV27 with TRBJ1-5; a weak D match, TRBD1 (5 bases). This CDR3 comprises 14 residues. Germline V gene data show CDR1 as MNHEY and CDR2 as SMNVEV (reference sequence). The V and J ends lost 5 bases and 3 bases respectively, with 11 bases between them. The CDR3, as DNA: TGTGCCAGCAGTACGGGACTCCTCAATCAGCCCCAGCATTTT. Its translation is CASSTGLLNQPQHF.

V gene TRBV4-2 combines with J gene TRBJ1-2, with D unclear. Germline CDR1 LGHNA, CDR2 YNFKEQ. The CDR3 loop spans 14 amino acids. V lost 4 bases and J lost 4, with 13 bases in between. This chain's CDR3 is CASSPRTSSYGYTF. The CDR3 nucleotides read TGTGCCAGCAGCCCCCGAACGTCTAGCTATGGCTACACCTTC.